The clone carrying this T cell receptor beta chain has just one count. Its antigen is currently unknown. Trimming shortened V by 2 bases and J by 0 bases, and 7 bases separated the two germline ends. Germline CDR1 reads LGHNA; CDR2 reads YSLEER. The CDR3 spans 14 residues. Donors consisted of healthy bone marrow donors. The sample is drawn from a study of cytomegalovirus exposure and HLA in healthy donors. In the PCR, 60 Vbeta and 13 Jbeta primers were used. Only in-frame clones appear in the TCRdb table, and some are missing; sequencing was by immunoSEQ multiplex PCR. The table has about 90,000 clones, more than 60% seen once. Findings and caveats of the study: Fewer N-insertions (relative to the roughly 700-donor mean) were reportedly seen in an Asian-associated ancestry cluster in a later analysis. A later analysis found that most CMV-associated TCR beta chains appeared HLA-restricted.

Sequencing was performed on PBMCs. This chain uses TRBV4-3 with TRBJ1-1; no clear D gene. This clonotype was obtained from a man between 25 and 39 years old in good health and CMV-seronegative. DNA for the CDR3: TGCGCCAGCAGCCAACCCCAGATGAACACTGAAGCTTTCTTT. It specifies CASSQPQMNTEAFF.